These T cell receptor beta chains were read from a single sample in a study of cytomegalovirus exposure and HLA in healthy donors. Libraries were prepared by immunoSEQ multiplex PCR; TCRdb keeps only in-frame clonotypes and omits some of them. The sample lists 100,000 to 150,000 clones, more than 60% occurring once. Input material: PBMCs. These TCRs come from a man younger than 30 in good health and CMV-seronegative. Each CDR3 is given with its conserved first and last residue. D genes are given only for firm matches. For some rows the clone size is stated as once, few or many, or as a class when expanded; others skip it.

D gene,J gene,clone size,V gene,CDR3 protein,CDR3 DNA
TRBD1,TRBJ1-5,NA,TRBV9,CASSAQGGQPQHF,TGTGCCAGCAGCGCTCAGGGGGGTCAGCCCCAGCATTTT
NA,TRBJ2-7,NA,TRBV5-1,CASSLVISYEQYF,TGCGCCAGCAGCTTGGTCATCTCCTACGAGCAGTACTTC
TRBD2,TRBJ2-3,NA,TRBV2,CASSETSGGGWADTQYF,TGTGCCAGCAGTGAGACTAGCGGGGGCGGATGGGCAGATACGCAGTATTTT
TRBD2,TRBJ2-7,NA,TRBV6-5,CASSYSEGLAGSEQYF,TGTGCCAGCAGTTACTCGGAGGGACTAGCGGGGAGCGAGCAGTACTTC
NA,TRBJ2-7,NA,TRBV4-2,CASSQASVDSTPYEQYF,TGTGCCAGCAGCCAAGCTAGTGTGGACTCAACACCATACGAGCAGTACTTC
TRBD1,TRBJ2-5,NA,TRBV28,CASRVTRGRQYF,TGTGCCAGCAGAGTTACCAGGGGGCGGCAGTACTTC
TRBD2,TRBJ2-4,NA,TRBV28,CASSITSGIQNIQYF,TGTGCCAGCAGTATCACTAGCGGGATCCAAAACATTCAGTACTTC
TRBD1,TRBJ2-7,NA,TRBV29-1,CSVVGDRAYEQYF,TGCAGCGTTGTAGGTGACAGGGCCTACGAGCAGTACTTC
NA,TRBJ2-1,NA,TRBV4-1,CASSFRTDSYNEQFF,TGCGCCAGCAGCTTCCGGACAGACTCCTACAATGAGCAGTTCTTC
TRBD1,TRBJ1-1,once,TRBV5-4,CASNVPGQGSGRDTEAFF,TGTGCCAGCAACGTCCCGGGACAGGGGTCGGGAAGAGACACTGAAGCTTTCTTT
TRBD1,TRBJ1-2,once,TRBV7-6,CASSPGTGGPNYGYTF,TGTGCCAGCAGCCCCGGGACAGGGGGCCCGAACTATGGCTACACCTTC
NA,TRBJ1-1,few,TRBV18,CASSRARGEREAFF,TGTGCCAGCTCACGGGCCAGGGGTGAGAGGGAAGCTTTCTTT
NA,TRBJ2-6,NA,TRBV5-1,CASSFSTSGANVLTF,TGCGCCAGCAGCTTTAGTACCTCTGGGGCCAACGTCCTGACTTTC
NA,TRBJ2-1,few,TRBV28,CASSSGVTSYNEQFF,TGTGCCAGCAGCTCAGGGGTTACCTCCTACAATGAGCAGTTCTTC
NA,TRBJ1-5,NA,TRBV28,CASSLRGFGNQPQHF,TGTGCCAGCAGTTTACGGGGGTTCGGCAATCAGCCCCAGCATTTT
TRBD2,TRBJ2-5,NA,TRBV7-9,CASSSGTSSWETQYF,TGTGCCAGCAGCTCCGGGACTAGCTCGTGGGAGACCCAGTACTTC
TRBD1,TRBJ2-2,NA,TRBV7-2,CASTPGRGRGSVTGELFF,TGTGCCAGCACCCCAGGCCGGGGCAGGGGGTCGGTCACCGGGGAGCTGTTTTTT
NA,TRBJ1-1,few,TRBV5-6,CASSSEPTEAFF,TGTGCCAGCAGCTCTGAGCCCACTGAAGCTTTCTTT
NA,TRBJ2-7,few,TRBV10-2,CASSERVYEQYF,TGCGCCAGCAGTGAACGGGTGTACGAGCAGTACTTC
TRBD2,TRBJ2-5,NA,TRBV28,CASSLSAGTSGCYF,TGTGCCAGCAGTTTATCCGCCGGGACTAGCGGCTGCTACTTC
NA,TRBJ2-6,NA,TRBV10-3,CAISLQTGRRAGANILTF,TGTGCCATCAGCCTCCAGACAGGGAGGAGGGCTGGGGCCAACATCCTGACTTTC
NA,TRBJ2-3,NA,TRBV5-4,CASSLDGGTDTQYF,TGTGCCAGCAGCTTGGACGGGGGCACAGATACGCAGTATTTT
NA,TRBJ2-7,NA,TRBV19,CASSISLGGGQEEKQYF,TGTGCCAGTAGTATATCGTTGGGTGGAGGGCAAGAGGAAAAGCAGTACTTC
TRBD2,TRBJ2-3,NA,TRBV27,CASSLPGGAWYF,TGTGCCAGCAGTTTACCGGGGGGAGCGTGGTATTTT
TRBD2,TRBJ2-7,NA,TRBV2,CASREIAGGYYEQYF,TGTGCCAGCAGGGAGATAGCGGGAGGATACTACGAGCAGTACTTC
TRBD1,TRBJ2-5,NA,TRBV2,CASRLGQQETQYF,TGTGCCAGCAGGTTGGGACAGCAAGAGACCCAGTACTTC
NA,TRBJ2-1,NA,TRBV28,CASSQAGYAYNEQFF,TGTGCCAGCAGTCAGGCGGGGTACGCCTACAATGAGCAGTTCTTC
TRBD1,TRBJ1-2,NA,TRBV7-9,CSSSLASGQMGYGYTF,TGTTCCAGCAGCTTAGCATCGGGACAGATGGGCTATGGCTACACCTTC
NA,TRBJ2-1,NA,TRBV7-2,CASSHRPRDNEQFF,TGTGCCAGCAGCCATCGCCCCAGGGACAATGAGCAGTTCTTC
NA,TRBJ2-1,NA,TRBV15,CATSGGYNEQFF,TGTGCCACCTCCGGGGGATACAATGAGCAGTTCTTC
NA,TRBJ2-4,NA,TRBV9,CASSVDVVGGLDIQYF,TGTGCCAGCAGCGTAGACGTAGTTGGAGGGCTGGACATTCAGTACTTC
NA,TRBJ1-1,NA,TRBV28,CASGLGREAFF,TGTGCCAGCGGGCTGGGGCGTGAAGCTTTCTTT
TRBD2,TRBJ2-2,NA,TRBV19,CASSFLAGGPPGELFF,TGTGCCAGTAGTTTCTTAGCGGGAGGGCCTCCCGGGGAGCTGTTTTTT
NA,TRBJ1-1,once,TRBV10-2,CASTPDYMNTEAFF,TGCGCCAGCACCCCGGACTACATGAACACTGAAGCTTTCTTT
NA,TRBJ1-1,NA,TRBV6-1,CASSENPGPYTEAFF,TGTGCCAGCAGTGAAAATCCAGGGCCCTACACTGAAGCTTTCTTT
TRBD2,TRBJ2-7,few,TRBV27,CASSLGSLAGSYEQYF,TGTGCCAGCAGTTTAGGTTCGCTAGCGGGGTCCTACGAGCAGTACTTC
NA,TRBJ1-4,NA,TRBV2,CASRIPQGTNEKLFF,TGTGCCAGCAGGATCCCACAGGGAACTAATGAAAAACTGTTTTTT
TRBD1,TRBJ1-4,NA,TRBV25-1,CASKGQRGEKLFF,TGTGCCAGCAAGGGACAGCGAGGGGAAAAACTGTTTTTT
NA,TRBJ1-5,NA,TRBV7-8,CASSLRGISNQPQHF,TGTGCCAGCAGCTTACGGGGTATTAGCAATCAGCCCCAGCATTTT
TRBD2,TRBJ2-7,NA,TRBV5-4,CASSPRTSGSKEQYF,TGTGCCAGCAGCCCAAGGACTAGCGGGAGCAAAGAGCAGTACTTC
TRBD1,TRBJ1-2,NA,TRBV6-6,CASSTQTTGNYGYPF,TGTGCCAGCAGCACACAAACGACAGGGAACTATGGCTACCCCTTC
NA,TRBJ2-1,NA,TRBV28,CASSQKYNEQFF,TGTGCCAGCAGTCAAAAATACAATGAGCAGTTCTTC
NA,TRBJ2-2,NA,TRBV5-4,CASSLAPPGANTGELFF,TGTGCCAGCAGCTTGGCCCCCCCGGGAGCGAACACCGGGGAGCTGTTTTTT
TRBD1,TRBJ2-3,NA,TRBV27,CASSQSGRQGAHTDTQYF,TGTGCCAGCAGTCAATCCGGCAGACAGGGGGCTCACACAGATACGCAGTATTTT
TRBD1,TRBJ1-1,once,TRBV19,CASSVGTGGTEAFF,TGTGCCAGTAGTGTCGGGACAGGGGGCACTGAAGCTTTCTTT
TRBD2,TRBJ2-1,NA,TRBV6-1,CASSDTSGGARNEQFF,TGTGCCAGCAGTGATACTAGCGGGGGGGCGAGGAATGAGCAGTTCTTC
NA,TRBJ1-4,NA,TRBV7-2,CASSLGAGQIEKLFF,TGTGCCAGCAGCTTAGGGGCTGGACAAATTGAAAAACTGTTTTTT
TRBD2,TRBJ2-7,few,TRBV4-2,CASSQGLAGARRNEQYF,TGTGCCAGCAGCCAAGGACTAGCGGGAGCACGAAGGAACGAGCAGTACTTC
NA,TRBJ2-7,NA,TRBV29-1,CSVTGGAYEQYF,TGCAGCGTAACAGGTGGTGCCTACGAGCAGTACTTC
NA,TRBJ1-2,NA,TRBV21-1,CASSAQTGQLGFYGYTF,TGTGCCAGCAGCGCCCAGACAGGGCAGCTGGGTTTTTATGGCTACACCTTC
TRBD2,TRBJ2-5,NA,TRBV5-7,CASTLLAGGRETQYF,TGTGCCAGCACCCTCCTAGCGGGGGGGCGGGAGACCCAGTACTTC
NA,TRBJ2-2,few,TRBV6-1,CASTPGSNTGELFF,TGTGCCAGCACCCCTGGGAGTAACACCGGGGAGCTGTTTTTT